This TCR beta chain was sequenced during a study of blood T cell repertoires in COVID-19. Background on the study: The cDNA or gDNA used as material had been derived from T cells, B-cell-depleted T cells, or PBMCs.

Participant age was roughly 18 to 100 years, and participants resided in approximately 24 US areas. Methods used by the authors: For nucleated cells, counts were estimated from reference gene primer amplification. Clones were read by immunoSEQ multiplex PCR, and TCRdb kept only the in-frame ones, dropping some. That table furnishes V, J and clone size, whereas the DNA furnished D and trimming. This table has almost 400,000 clones, over 85% appearing once. This clonotype was sampled from a woman aged 30 to 39 who had recovered from COVID-19. The sequenced sample consisted of PBMCs or T cells enriched from blood (not recorded which).

Here the CDR3 reads CASSQGVSDRPSTNEKLFF. DNA of the CDR3: TGCGCCAGCAGCCAAGGGGTTTCGGACAGGCCCTCAACTAATGAAAAACTGTTTTTT. The rearrangement links TRBV4-1 to TRBJ1-4; TRBD1 matches 7 bases. The V gene's germline CDR1 is MGHRA and CDR2 YSYEKL. This CDR3 region has 19 residues. V trimming: 1 base; J trimming: 0 bases; junction bases outside the gene matches: 11.